What follows describes a single T cell receptor (beta chain). Method: immunoSEQ multiplex PCR; TCRdb's copy keeps in-frame clones and lacks some. Among about 27,000 clones listed, about nine tenths were seen once. These data belong to a study of T cell changes during pregnancy in multiple sclerosis. CDR3 length: 14 residues. Germline V gives CDR1 MNHEY, CDR2 SMNVEV (reference sequence). The V segment lost 3 bases and the J segment 3 bases; nucleotides outside the gene matches: 4. The chain combines TRBV27 with TRBJ1-2; TRBD1 agrees at 7 bases. This specimen was CD8+ T cells from peripheral blood mononuclear cells, taken in the second trimester of pregnancy. This clonotype was sampled from a female donor with multiple sclerosis, enrolled in a pregnancy study. The CDR3 loop is CASSFQGGDYGYTF. CDR3 nucleotide sequence: TGTGCCAGCAGTTTTCAGGGGGGCGACTATGGCTACACCTTC.